The T cell receptor beta chain described here comes from a study of shared clonotypes between healthy human individuals. About the study: Those who served as donors were a couple of women and a few men between the ages of 18 and 49. Study findings and constraints: Apart from blood, nothing was sampled; tissue repertoires likely differ.

About this clone itself: Its antigen is still unknown. Other DNA sequences of this sample code for an identical CDR3.

HIV-negative, healthy adults without recent acute infections or vaccinations were the donors. Trimming at V came to 2 bases and at J to 3 bases, leaving 3 bases not matched to a gene. This CDR3 comprises 14 residues. In germline, CDR1 is LNHDA, CDR2 SQIVND (reference sequence). Replicate PCRs were loaded with about 300 ng DNA from unsorted PBMC, approximately 31,000 T cell genomes. Some clones are missing from TCRdb's copy, which holds only in-frame ones; the method was immunoSEQ multiplex PCR. The data hold approximately 500,000 clones, with 60% to 85% observed a single time. The sequence derives from a woman in her thirties or forties in good health. Some clones in this sample may be carry-over from other donors' samples. The V and J genes are TRBV19 and TRBJ1-2, with 7 nucleotides matching TRBD1. The specimen sequenced was PBMCs. The CDR3 loop reads CASSIRTGHYGYTF. The CDR3, as DNA: TGTGCCAGTAGTATAAGGACAGGCCACTATGGCTACACCTTC. Complete variable domain (other parts from reference TRBV19 and TRBJ1-2): DGGITQSPKYLFRKEGQNVTLSCEQNLNHDAMYWYRQDPGQGLRLIYYSQIVNDFQKGDIAEGYSVSREKKESFPLTVTSAQKNPTAFYLCASSIRTGHYGYTFGSGTRLTVV.